Listed below are T cell receptor beta chains from one sample, sequenced in a study of chemoradiotherapy in HPV16-positive cancers. Clones were sequenced by immunoSEQ multiplex PCR, and TCRdb holds only the in-frame ones, with some missing. Of some 25,000 clones in the sample, approximately 93% were seen once. This sample was taken from a patient who underwent chemoradiotherapy. These receptors came from a human donor with HPV-associated anogenital cancer. Both conserved end residues are part of each CDR3. A D gene is named only where the DNA matches it firmly. Clone size, where shown, is once, few, many, or a class for clones that have expanded.

V: TRBV7-9
J: TRBJ2-5
size: .
D: TRBD1
DNA: TGTGCCAGCAGCCCCACGAGAGTAGGGGGCTTTACAGAGACCCAGTACTTC
CDR3: CASSPTRVGGFTETQYF

V: TRBV7-9
J: TRBJ1-3
size: .
D: .
DNA: TGTGCCAGCTTAACCGGTCTCTCCGGAAACACCATATATTTT
CDR3: CASLTGLSGNTIYF

V: TRBV11-2
J: TRBJ2-5
size: few
D: .
DNA: TGTGCCAGCAGCTTAGGGTTTGCGGAGACCCAGTACTTC
CDR3: CASSLGFAETQYF

V: TRBV7-8
J: TRBJ1-2
size: .
D: .
DNA: TGTGCCAGCAGTCTCCGGGACTTCTATGGCTACACCTTC
CDR3: CASSLRDFYGYTF

V: TRBV7-2
J: TRBJ1-1
size: .
D: .
DNA: TGTGCCAGCAGCTTAATGGTTAGGGGTGAAGCTTTCTTT
CDR3: CASSLMVRGEAFF

V: TRBV6-1
J: TRBJ1-3
size: .
D: .
DNA: TGTGCCAGCATGGTTTACTCTGGAAACACCATATATTTT
CDR3: CASMVYSGNTIYF

V: TRBV10-1
J: TRBJ1-5
size: .
D: .
DNA: TGCGCCAGCAGTGAGGCAGGGACTCGCAATCAGCCCCAGCATTTT
CDR3: CASSEAGTRNQPQHF

V: TRBV5-6
J: TRBJ2-7
size: .
D: TRBD1
DNA: TGTGCCAGCAGCTTGGCGGCAGGGGGTTTCCACGAGCAGTACTTC
CDR3: CASSLAAGGFHEQYF

V: TRBV9
J: TRBJ1-2
size: once
D: .
DNA: TGTGCCAGCAGCCCCGGCGTCTATGGCTACACCTTC
CDR3: CASSPGVYGYTF

V: TRBV6-5
J: TRBJ1-1
size: .
D: .
DNA: TGTGCCAGCAGTTATCGGGCAGGCGACACTGAAGCTTTCTTT
CDR3: CASSYRAGDTEAFF

V: TRBV10-3
J: TRBJ2-2
size: .
D: TRBD1
DNA: TGTGCCATCAGTGCGACAGGGATTAACACCGGGGAGCTGTTTTTT
CDR3: CAISATGINTGELFF

V: TRBV9
J: TRBJ2-7
size: .
D: TRBD2
DNA: TGTGCCGGCCGTGACAGCGGGAGTTGTGGCCTATACGAGCAGTACTTC
CDR3: CAGRDSGSCGLYEQYF

V: TRBV2
J: TRBJ2-4
size: .
D: .
DNA: TGTGCCAGCAGGTTGACCGGGTTAGCCAAAAACATTCAGTACTTC
CDR3: CASRLTGLAKNIQYF

V: TRBV2
J: TRBJ1-1
size: .
D: TRBD1
DNA: TGTGCCAGCAGTGAAGAGGGACAGGGGGCATCTGAAGCTTTCTTT
CDR3: CASSEEGQGASEAFF

V: TRBV5-1
J: TRBJ1-2
size: once
D: .
DNA: TGCGCCAGCAGCCAAGGCGACGGGGGAGGTGGCTACACCTTC
CDR3: CASSQGDGGGGYTF

V: TRBV6-1
J: TRBJ2-5
size: once
D: TRBD1
DNA: TGTGCCAGCAAATGGGACAGTTGGACCCAGTACTTC
CDR3: CASKWDSWTQYF

V: TRBV7-2
J: TRBJ1-1
size: once
D: .
DNA: TGTGCCAGCAGCCAAACAGTGAACACTGAAGCTTTCTTT
CDR3: CASSQTVNTEAFF

V: TRBV5-8
J: TRBJ2-3
size: .
D: TRBD2
DNA: TGTGCCAGCAGCGGAGCGGGAATTAAGGCAGATACGCAGTATTTT
CDR3: CASSGAGIKADTQYF

V: TRBV6-4
J: TRBJ2-3
size: .
D: TRBD2
DNA: TGTGCCAGCAGTCCGGGGGGAGATACGCAGTATTTT
CDR3: CASSPGGDTQYF

V: TRBV7-6
J: TRBJ2-1
size: .
D: .
DNA: TGTGCCAGCAGCTTAGCGCAGGACAGCTACAATGAGCAGTTCTTC
CDR3: CASSLAQDSYNEQFF

V: TRBV27
J: TRBJ1-1
size: .
D: TRBD1
DNA: TGTGCCAGCAGGTTGAACAGGGGCCAAGCGAACACTGAAGCTTTCTTT
CDR3: CASRLNRGQANTEAFF

V: TRBV5-4
J: TRBJ1-2
size: .
D: .
DNA: TGTGCCAGCAGCCCAGGCGGCCGGCTAAACTATGGCTACACCTTC
CDR3: CASSPGGRLNYGYTF

V: TRBV2
J: TRBJ1-6
size: .
D: .
DNA: TGTGCATCACGACAGAGCCACTTCTATAATTCACCCCTCCACTTT
CDR3: CASRQSHFYNSPLHF

V: TRBV6-1
J: TRBJ1-5
size: .
D: .
DNA: TGTGCCAGCAGTACCCGGCAGGGCAATCAGCCCCAGCATTTT
CDR3: CASSTRQGNQPQHF

V: TRBV2
J: TRBJ1-1
size: few
D: .
DNA: TGTGCCAGCAGTGAGGAGCGGAACACTGAAGCTTTCTTT
CDR3: CASSEERNTEAFF

V: TRBV7-3
J: TRBJ2-3
size: .
D: .
DNA: TGTGCCAGCAGCTTTCGGGGGACTAGCACAGATACGCAGTATTTT
CDR3: CASSFRGTSTDTQYF

V: TRBV28
J: TRBJ2-2
size: .
D: TRBD2
DNA: TGTGCCAGCAGTGTCTCGGTTAGCGGGATTAAGGGCGGGGAGCTGTTTTTT
CDR3: CASSVSVSGIKGGELFF

V: TRBV5-6
J: TRBJ2-2
size: .
D: TRBD2
DNA: TGTGCCAGCAGCGCCGCCGGGACTAGCGGGGGGGTTAGAACCGGGGAGCTGTTTTTT
CDR3: CASSAAGTSGGVRTGELFF

V: TRBV7-8
J: TRBJ1-1
size: .
D: .
DNA: TGTGCCACCTCCGTCTCTGGGGGGCGCACTGAAGCTTTCTTT
CDR3: CATSVSGGRTEAFF

V: TRBV5-1
J: TRBJ1-5
size: .
D: TRBD1
DNA: TGCGCCAGCAGCCTGCAGGGGGGTTCCAATCAGCCCCAGCATTTT
CDR3: CASSLQGGSNQPQHF

V: TRBV10-3
J: TRBJ1-1
size: .
D: .
DNA: TGTGCCATCAGTGTCGGGGGCACTGAAGCTTTCTTT
CDR3: CAISVGGTEAFF

V: TRBV7-9
J: TRBJ2-1
size: .
D: TRBD2
DNA: TGTGCCAGCAGCCCGGGGGGAGCGGGGGGGCCCGATGAGCAGTTCTTC
CDR3: CASSPGGAGGPDEQFF

V: TRBV7-2
J: TRBJ1-3
size: .
D: TRBD1
DNA: TGTGCCAGCAGCCTAGCGGGACAGGGGCTTGGAAACACCATATATTTT
CDR3: CASSLAGQGLGNTIYF

V: TRBV2
J: TRBJ2-1
size: .
D: TRBD2
DNA: TGTGCCAGCAGTCCTACCGGGACTAGCGTGCAGTTCTTC
CDR3: CASSPTGTSVQFF

V: TRBV27
J: TRBJ1-1
size: once
D: .
DNA: TGTGCCAGCAGTCTCCGACAGAACACTGAAGCTTTCTTT
CDR3: CASSLRQNTEAFF

V: TRBV10-3
J: TRBJ2-5
size: .
D: .
DNA: TGTGCCATCAGTCGGGGGAACCAAGAGACCCAGTACTTC
CDR3: CAISRGNQETQYF

V: TRBV10-3
J: TRBJ1-1
size: once
D: .
DNA: TGTGCCATCAGTGATCGAACAGGGACAAATCGAGCTTTCTTT
CDR3: CAISDRTGTNRAFF

V: TRBV18
J: TRBJ2-7
size: .
D: .
DNA: TGTGCCAGCTCACCACCGCGTGGCTACGAGCAGTACTTC
CDR3: CASSPPRGYEQYF

V: TRBV29-1
J: TRBJ2-1
size: .
D: TRBD2
DNA: TGCAGCGTTGAAGGCAGCGGGGATTACAATGAGCAGTTCTTC
CDR3: CSVEGSGDYNEQFF

V: TRBV5-1
J: TRBJ2-5
size: .
D: TRBD1
DNA: TGCGCCAGCAGCTTCTCCGGGACAGGGGAAGAGACCCAGTACTTC
CDR3: CASSFSGTGEETQYF

V: TRBV19
J: TRBJ1-2
size: .
D: .
DNA: TGTGCCAGTAGTTCCCATCCCGGGATAAACTATGGCTACACCTTC
CDR3: CASSSHPGINYGYTF

V: TRBV5-1
J: TRBJ2-1
size: .
D: TRBD2
DNA: TGCGCCAGCAGCTACGTACTAGCGGGAGGGTACTACAATGAGCAGTTCTTC
CDR3: CASSYVLAGGYYNEQFF

V: TRBV5-1
J: TRBJ1-5
size: .
D: TRBD1
DNA: TGCGCCAGCAGCGCGGGGACAGACCGCAATCAGCCCCAGCATTTT
CDR3: CASSAGTDRNQPQHF